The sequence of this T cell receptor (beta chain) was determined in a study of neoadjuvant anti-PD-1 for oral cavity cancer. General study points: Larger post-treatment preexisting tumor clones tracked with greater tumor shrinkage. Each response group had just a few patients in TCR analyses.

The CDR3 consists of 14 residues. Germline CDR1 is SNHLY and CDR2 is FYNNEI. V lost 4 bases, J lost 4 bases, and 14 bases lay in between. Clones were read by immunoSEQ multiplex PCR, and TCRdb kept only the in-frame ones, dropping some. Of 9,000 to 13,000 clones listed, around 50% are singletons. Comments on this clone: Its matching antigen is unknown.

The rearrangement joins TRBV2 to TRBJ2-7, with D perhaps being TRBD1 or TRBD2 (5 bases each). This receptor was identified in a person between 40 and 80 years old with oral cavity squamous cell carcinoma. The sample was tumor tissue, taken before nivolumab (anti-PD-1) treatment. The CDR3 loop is CASSARPGRYEQYF. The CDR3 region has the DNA TGTGCCAGCAGTGCTCGGCCGGGACGTTACGAGCAGTACTTC.